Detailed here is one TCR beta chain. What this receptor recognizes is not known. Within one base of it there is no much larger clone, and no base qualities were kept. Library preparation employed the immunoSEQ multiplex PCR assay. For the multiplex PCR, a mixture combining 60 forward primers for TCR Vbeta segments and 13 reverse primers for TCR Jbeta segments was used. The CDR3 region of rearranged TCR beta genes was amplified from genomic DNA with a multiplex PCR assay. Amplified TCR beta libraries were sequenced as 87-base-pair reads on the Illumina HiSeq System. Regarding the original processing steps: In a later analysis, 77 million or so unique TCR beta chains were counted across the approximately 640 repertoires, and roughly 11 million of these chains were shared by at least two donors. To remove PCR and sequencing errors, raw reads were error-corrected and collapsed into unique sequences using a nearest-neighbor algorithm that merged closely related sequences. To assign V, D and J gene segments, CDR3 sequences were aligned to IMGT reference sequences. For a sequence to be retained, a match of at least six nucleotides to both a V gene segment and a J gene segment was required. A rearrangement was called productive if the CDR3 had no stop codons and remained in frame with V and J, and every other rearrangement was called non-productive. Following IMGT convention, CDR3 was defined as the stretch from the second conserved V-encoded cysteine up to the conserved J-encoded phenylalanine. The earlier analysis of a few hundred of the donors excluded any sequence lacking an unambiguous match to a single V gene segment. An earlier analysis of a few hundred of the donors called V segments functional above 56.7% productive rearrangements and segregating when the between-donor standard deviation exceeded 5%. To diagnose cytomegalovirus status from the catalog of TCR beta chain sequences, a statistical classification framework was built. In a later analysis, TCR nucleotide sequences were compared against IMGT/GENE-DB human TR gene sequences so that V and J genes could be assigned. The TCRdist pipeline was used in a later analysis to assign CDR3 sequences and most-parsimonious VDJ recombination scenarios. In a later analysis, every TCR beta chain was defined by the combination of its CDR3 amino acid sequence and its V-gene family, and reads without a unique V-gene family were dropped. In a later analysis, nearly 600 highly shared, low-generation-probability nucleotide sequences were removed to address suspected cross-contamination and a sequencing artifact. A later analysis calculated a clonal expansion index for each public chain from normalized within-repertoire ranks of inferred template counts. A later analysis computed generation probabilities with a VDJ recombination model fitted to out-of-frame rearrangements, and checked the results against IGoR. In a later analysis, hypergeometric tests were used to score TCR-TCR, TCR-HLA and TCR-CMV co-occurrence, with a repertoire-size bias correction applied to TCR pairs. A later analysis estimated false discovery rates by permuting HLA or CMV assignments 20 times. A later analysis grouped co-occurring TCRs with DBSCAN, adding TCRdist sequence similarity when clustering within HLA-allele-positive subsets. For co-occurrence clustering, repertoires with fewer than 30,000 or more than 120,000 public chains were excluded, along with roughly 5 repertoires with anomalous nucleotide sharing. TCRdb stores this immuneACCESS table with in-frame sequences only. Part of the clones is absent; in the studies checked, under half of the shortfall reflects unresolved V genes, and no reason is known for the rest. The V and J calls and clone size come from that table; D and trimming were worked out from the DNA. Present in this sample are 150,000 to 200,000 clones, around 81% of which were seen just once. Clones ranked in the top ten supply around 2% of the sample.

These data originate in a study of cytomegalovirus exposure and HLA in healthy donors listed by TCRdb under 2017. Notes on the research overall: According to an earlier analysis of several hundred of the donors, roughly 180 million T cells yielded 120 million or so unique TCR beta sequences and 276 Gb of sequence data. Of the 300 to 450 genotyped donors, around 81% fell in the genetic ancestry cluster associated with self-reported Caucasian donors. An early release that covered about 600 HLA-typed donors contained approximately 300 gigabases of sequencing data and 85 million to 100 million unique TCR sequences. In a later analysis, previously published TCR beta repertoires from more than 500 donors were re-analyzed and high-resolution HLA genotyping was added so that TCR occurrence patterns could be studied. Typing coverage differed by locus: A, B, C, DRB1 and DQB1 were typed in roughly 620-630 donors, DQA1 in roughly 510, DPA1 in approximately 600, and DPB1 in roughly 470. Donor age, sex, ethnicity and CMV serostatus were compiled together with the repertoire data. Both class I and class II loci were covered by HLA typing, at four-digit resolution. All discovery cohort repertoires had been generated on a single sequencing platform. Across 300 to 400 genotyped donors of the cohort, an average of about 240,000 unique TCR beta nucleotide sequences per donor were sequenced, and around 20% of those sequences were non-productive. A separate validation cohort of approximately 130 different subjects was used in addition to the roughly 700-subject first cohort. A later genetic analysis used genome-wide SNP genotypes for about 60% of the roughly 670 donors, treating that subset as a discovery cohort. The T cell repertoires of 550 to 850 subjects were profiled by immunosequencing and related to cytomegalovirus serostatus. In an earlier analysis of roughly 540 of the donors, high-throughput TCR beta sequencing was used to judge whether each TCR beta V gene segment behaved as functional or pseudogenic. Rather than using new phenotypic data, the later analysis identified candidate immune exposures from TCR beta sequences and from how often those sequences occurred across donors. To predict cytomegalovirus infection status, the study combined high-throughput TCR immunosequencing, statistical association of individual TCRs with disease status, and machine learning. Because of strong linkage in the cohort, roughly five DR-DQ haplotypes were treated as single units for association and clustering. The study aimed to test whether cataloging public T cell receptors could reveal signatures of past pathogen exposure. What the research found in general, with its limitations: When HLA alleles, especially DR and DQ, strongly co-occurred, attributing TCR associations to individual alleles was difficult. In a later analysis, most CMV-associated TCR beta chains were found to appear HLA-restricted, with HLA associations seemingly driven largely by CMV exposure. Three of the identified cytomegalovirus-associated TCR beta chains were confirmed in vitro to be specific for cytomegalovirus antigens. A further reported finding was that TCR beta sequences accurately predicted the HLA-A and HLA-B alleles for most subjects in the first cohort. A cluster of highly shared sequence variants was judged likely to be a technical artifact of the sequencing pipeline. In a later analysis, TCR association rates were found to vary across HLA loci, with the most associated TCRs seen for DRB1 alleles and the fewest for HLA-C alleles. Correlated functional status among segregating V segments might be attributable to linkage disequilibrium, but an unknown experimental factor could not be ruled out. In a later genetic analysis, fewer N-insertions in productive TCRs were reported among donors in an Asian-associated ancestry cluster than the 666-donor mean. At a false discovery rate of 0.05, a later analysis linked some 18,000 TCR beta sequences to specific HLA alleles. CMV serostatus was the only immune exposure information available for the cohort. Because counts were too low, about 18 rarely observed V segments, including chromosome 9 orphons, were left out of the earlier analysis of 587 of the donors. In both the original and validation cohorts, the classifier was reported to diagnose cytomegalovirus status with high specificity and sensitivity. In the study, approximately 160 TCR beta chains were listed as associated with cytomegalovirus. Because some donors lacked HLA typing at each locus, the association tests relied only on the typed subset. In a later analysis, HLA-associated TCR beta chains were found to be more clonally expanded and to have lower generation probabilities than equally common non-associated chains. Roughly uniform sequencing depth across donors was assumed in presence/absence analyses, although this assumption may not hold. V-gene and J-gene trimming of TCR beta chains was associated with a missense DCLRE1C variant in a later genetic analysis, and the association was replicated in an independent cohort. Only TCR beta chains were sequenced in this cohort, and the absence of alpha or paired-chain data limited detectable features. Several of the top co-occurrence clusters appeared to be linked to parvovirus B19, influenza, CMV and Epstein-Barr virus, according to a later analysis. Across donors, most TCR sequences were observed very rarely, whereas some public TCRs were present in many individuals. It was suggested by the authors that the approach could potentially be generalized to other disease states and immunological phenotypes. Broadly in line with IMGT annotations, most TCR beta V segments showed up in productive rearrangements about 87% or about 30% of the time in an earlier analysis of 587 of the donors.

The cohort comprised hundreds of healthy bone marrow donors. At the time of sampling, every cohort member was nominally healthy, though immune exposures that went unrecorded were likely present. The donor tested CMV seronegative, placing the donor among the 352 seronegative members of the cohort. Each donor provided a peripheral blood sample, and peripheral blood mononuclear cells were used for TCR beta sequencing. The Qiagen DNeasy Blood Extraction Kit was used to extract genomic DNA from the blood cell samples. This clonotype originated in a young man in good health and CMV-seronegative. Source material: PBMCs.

Read as DNA, the sequence is TGTGCCAGCAGCCCCCGGACACCGGGACAGGGGGGCACTGAAGCTTTCTTT. The resulting protein is CASSPRTPGQGGTEAFF. Rearrangement joined TRBV9 to TRBJ1-1; 11 central bases correspond to TRBD1. CDR1 and CDR2, per the germline V gene, are SGDLS and YYNGEE. From the cysteine up to the phenylalanine, the CDR3 has a length of 17 residues. Only CDR3 DNA is held: 51 bases, read in frame from base 1. V and J are trimmed by 4 bases and 4 bases, and the gene matches miss 12 bases of the junction.